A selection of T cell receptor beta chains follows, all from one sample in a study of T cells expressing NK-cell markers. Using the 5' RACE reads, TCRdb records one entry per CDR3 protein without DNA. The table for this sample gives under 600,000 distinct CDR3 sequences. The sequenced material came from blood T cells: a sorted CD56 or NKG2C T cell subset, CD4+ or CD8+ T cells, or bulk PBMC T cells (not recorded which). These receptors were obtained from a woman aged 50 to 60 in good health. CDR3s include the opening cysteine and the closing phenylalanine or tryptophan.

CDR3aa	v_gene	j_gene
CASRYRSRDTEAFF	TRBV12-3/TRBV12-4	TRBJ1-1
CSAPGLLQHTDTQYF	TRBV20-1	TRBJ2-3
CASSLSPSGNTDTQYF	TRBV7-8	TRBJ2-3
CSARRTGANYGYTF	TRBV20-1	TRBJ1-2
CASAGRGIGYGYTF	TRBV28	TRBJ1-2
CSAESRGVSYEQYF	TRBV20-1	TRBJ2-7
CASSFVPTGNQPQHF	TRBV19	TRBJ1-5
CASSFSAPSNEQFF	TRBV5-1	TRBJ2-1
CASSSRGLGAFF	TRBV11-3	TRBJ1-1
CAISASGSGAGNEQFF	TRBV10-3	TRBJ2-1
CASTRGIGEQFF	TRBV12-3/TRBV12-4	TRBJ2-1
CASRIQGEDIQYF	TRBV12-3/TRBV12-4	TRBJ2-4
CASSLSPLLGLGLSYEQYF	TRBV12-3/TRBV12-4	TRBJ2-7
CASSDYPGLAGADNEQFF	TRBV3-1	TRBJ2-1
CAWSVGTGESDTQYF	TRBV30	TRBJ2-3
CASSLSGDTASPLHF	TRBV27	TRBJ1-6
CASKDRRGTEAFF	TRBV12-3/TRBV12-4	TRBJ1-1
CSAFRGPGEKLFF	TRBV20-1	TRBJ1-4
CASRETGAGNTIYF	TRBV10-2	TRBJ1-3
CSAATGETQYF	TRBV29-1	TRBJ2-5
CASSLASTGSTDTQYF	TRBV7-6	TRBJ2-3
CASSVTVSGNTIYF	TRBV11-2	TRBJ1-3
CASSLWGRNTGANVLTF	TRBV7-9	TRBJ2-6
CSVGDRGLIGETQYF	TRBV29-1	TRBJ2-5
CASSLTPSPGNNEQFF	TRBV12-3/TRBV12-4	TRBJ2-1
CASSLRTRRGETQYF	TRBV27	TRBJ2-5
CSVARGQQETQYF	TRBV29-1	TRBJ2-5
CAWTGRSYEQYF	TRBV30	TRBJ2-7
CASSQRAEAFF	TRBV5-6	TRBJ1-1
CASRPDRGGGYTF	TRBV12-3/TRBV12-4	TRBJ1-2
CSVEDGGSESQHF	TRBV29-1	TRBJ1-5
CASSQARDYGYTF	TRBV3-1	TRBJ1-2
CSARQRARGDTQYF	TRBV20-1	TRBJ2-3
CASSSQSLQGSREAQHF	TRBV19	TRBJ1-5
CASSIRLGVLTEAFF	TRBV5-1	TRBJ1-1